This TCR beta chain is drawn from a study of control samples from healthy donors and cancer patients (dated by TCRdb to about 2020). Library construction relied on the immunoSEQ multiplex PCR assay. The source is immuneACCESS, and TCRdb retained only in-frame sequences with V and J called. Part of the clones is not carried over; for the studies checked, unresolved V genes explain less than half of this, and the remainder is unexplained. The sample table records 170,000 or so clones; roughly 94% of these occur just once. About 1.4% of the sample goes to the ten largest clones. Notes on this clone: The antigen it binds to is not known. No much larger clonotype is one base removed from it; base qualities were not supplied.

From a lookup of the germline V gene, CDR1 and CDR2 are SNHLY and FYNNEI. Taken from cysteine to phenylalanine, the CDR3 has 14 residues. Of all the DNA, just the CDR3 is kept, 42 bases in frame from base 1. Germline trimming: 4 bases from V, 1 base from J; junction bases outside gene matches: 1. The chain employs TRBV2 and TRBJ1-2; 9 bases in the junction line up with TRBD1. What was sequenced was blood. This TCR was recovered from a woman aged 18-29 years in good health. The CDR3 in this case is CASSGDRVNYGYTF. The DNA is TGTGCCAGCAGTGGGGACAGGGTTAACTATGGCTACACCTTC.